The entry that follows covers one T cell receptor (beta chain) sequence. The antigen remains unidentified. This specimen belongs to a study of T cell responses to AZD1222 COVID-19 vaccine. Overall study findings and caveats: AZD1222 recipients seropositive at baseline numbered only five to seven. Vaccine-associated CD4 TCRs spanned spike, dominant at 160-218 and 743-854. Donors were chiefly white British, with a greater number of females, and clonal diversity was perhaps underestimated.

Profiled with immunoSEQ multiplex PCR; TCRdb holds only in-frame clones, not every one. This sample has more than 95,000 clones, with 75% to 90% found just once. This CDR3 contains 16 residues. Germline CDR1 and CDR2: MNHEY and SVGAGI. Trimming pared 2 bases from V and 1 base from J, leaving 14 bases between. This TCR derives from an adult in good health. The rearrangement uses TRBV6-5 and TRBJ1-1; D is ambiguous. The sequences come from peripheral blood, collected on day 0 of MenACWY control vaccination. The DNA of the CDR3 is TGTGCCAGCAGTTACGGTGGAGGAGTGAAGAACACTGAAGCTTTCTTT. This sequence encodes CASSYGGGVKNTEAFF.